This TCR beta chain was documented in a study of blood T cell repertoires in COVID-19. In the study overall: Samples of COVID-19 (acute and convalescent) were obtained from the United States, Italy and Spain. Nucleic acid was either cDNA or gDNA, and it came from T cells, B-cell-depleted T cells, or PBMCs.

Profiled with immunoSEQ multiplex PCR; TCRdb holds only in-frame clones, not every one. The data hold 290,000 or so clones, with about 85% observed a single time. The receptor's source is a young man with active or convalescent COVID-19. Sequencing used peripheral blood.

The CDR3 loop is CASSLSGRANTGELFF. CDR3 bases: TGTGCCAGCAGCTTAAGCGGGAGGGCGAACACCGGGGAGCTGTTTTTT. The J gene is TRBJ2-2, the V gene TRBV7-3, with TRBD2 matching 9 bases. Germline V gene lookup returns CDR1 SGHTA and CDR2 FQGTGA. The trim removed 1 base at V and 0 bases at J, leaving 0 bases unmatched. This CDR3 comprises 16 residues. Using reference TRBV7-3 and TRBJ2-2 for the parts outside the CDR3, the full variable domain is GAGVSQTPSNKVTEKGKYVELRCDPISGHTALYWYRQSLGQGPEFLIYFQGTGAADDSGLPNDRFFAVRPEGSVSTLKIQRTERGDSAVYLCASSLSGRANTGELFFGEGSRLTVL.